A selection of T cell receptor beta chains follows, all from one sample in a study of radiotherapy plus CTLA-4 blockade in lung cancer. Profiling relied on immunoSEQ multiplex PCR, and the TCRdb table lists in-frame clones only, not all of them. The repertoire has about 93,000 clones, around 90% of them found once; the top ten carry 4.5% to 6%. The sample here was peripheral blood, taken from a patient treated with radiotherapy plus ipilimumab. The origin of the receptors is a human donor with non-small cell lung cancer that progressed on radiotherapy plus ipilimumab. CDR3s include the opening cysteine and the closing phenylalanine or tryptophan. D genes are given only for firm matches. Size tells how often a clone was seen (once, few, many) or the class of an expanded clone, and some rows leave it out.

abundance: -
j_gene: TRBJ2-7
d_gene: -
v_gene: TRBV15
CDR3nt: TGTGCCACCAGCAGAGATTTAACAAGCGAGCAGTACTTC
CDR3aa: CATSRDLTSEQYF

abundance: -
j_gene: TRBJ1-2
d_gene: -
v_gene: TRBV19
CDR3nt: TGTGCCAGTAGTAATGCGGCAGGTGACTTTTATGGCTACACCTTC
CDR3aa: CASSNAAGDFYGYTF

abundance: -
j_gene: TRBJ2-3
d_gene: TRBD1
v_gene: TRBV6-1
CDR3nt: TGTGCCAGCAGTGTTACAGGGGGTCCAGATACGCAGTATTTT
CDR3aa: CASSVTGGPDTQYF

abundance: -
j_gene: TRBJ2-1
d_gene: TRBD2
v_gene: TRBV6-1
CDR3nt: TGTGCCAGCAGTGAAGTTCTAGCGGGAGGGTACAATGAGCAGTTCTTC
CDR3aa: CASSEVLAGGYNEQFF

abundance: -
j_gene: TRBJ2-7
d_gene: TRBD2
v_gene: TRBV9
CDR3nt: TGTGCCAGCAGCGTAGCGGGGACTAGCGGGTTGTACGAGCAGTACTTC
CDR3aa: CASSVAGTSGLYEQYF

abundance: -
j_gene: TRBJ2-7
d_gene: TRBD2
v_gene: TRBV5-1
CDR3nt: TGCGCCAGCAGGAATCTAGCGGGCACAGTGGAGCAGTACTTC
CDR3aa: CASRNLAGTVEQYF

abundance: -
j_gene: TRBJ2-1
d_gene: TRBD2
v_gene: TRBV9
CDR3nt: TGTGCCAGCAGCGAGTCTACAGGACTAGCGGGAGCACATGAGCAGTTCTTC
CDR3aa: CASSESTGLAGAHEQFF

abundance: -
j_gene: TRBJ1-2
d_gene: TRBD1
v_gene: TRBV27
CDR3nt: TGTGCCAGCAGTCAGGACAGGGGCATTAACTATGGCTACACCTTC
CDR3aa: CASSQDRGINYGYTF

abundance: once
j_gene: TRBJ2-1
d_gene: -
v_gene: TRBV15
CDR3nt: TGTGCCACCAGAAGGGGGTGGGTGAATGAGCAGTTCTTC
CDR3aa: CATRRGWVNEQFF

abundance: -
j_gene: TRBJ2-5
d_gene: TRBD1
v_gene: TRBV5-4
CDR3nt: TGTGCCAGCAGCTTGACAGGGGGCTCGGGTGAGACCCAGTACTTC
CDR3aa: CASSLTGGSGETQYF

abundance: -
j_gene: TRBJ2-3
d_gene: -
v_gene: TRBV27
CDR3nt: TGTGCCAGCAGGCAGCGATGGCTTGCAGATACGCAGTATTTT
CDR3aa: CASRQRWLADTQYF

abundance: -
j_gene: TRBJ2-5
d_gene: -
v_gene: TRBV20-1
CDR3nt: TGCAGTCAAGGGGCAGAGACCCAGTACTTC
CDR3aa: CSQGAETQYF

abundance: -
j_gene: TRBJ1-1
d_gene: -
v_gene: TRBV5-1
CDR3nt: TGCGCCAGCAGCTTTAATTTGAACACTGAAGCTTTCTTT
CDR3aa: CASSFNLNTEAFF